This T cell receptor (beta chain) was observed in a study of OX40 agonist ivuxolimab in advanced cancers. Study-wide context: Those enrolled were roughly 85% male, with a mean age of around 60 years and ages from about 20 to 85. Notes on the study in general: Nonresponders, in some cases, also had low normalized T-cell clonal expansion. Clonal expansion by week 6 occurred in CD4+ and CD8+ blood T cells (at 0.1 to 3.0 mg/kg).

With respect to this clone: Its antigen is as yet unknown.

Repertoires were generated with immunoSEQ multiplex PCR, while TCRdb's copy carries only in-frame clones and drops some. The sample shows 75,000 to 100,000 clones, 86% of them seen only once. The sample here was CD4+ or CD8+ T cells sorted from blood, taken in a trial of the OX40 agonist ivuxolimab. The sequence derives from an adult with an advanced solid tumor such as melanoma, head and neck, liver or kidney cancer.

CDR3 bases: TGTGCCAGCAGCTTAATGGCATCCGGCACTGAAGCTTTCTTT. Translating it yields CASSLMASGTEAFF. The chain combines TRBV7-6 with TRBJ1-1; D is undetermined. The length of the CDR3 is 14 residues. CDR1 SGHVS and CDR2 FNYEAQ come from the germline V gene. The germline V and J ends were trimmed by 2 bases and 4 bases, with 11 bases remaining between them.